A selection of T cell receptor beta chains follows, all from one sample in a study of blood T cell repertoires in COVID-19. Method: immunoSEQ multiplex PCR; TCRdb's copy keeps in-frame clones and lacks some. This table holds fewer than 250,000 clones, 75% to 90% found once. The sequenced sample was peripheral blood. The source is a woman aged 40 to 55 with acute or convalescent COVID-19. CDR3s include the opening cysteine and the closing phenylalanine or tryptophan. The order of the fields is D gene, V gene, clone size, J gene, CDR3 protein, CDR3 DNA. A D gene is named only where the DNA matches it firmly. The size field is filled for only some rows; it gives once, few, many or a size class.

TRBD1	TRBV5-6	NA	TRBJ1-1	CASSLLQGPYTEAFF	TGTGCCAGCAGCCTACTACAGGGGCCCTACACTGAAGCTTTCTTT
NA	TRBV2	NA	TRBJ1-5	CASTDEGSNQPQHF	TGTGCCAGCACAGACGAGGGTTCCAATCAGCCCCAGCATTTT
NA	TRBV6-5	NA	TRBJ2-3	CASSYSRSTDTQYF	TGTGCCAGCAGTTACTCACGGAGCACAGATACGCAGTATTTT
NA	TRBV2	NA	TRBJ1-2	CASIRQAPNYGYTF	TGTGCCAGCATACGACAGGCCCCTAACTATGGCTACACCTTC
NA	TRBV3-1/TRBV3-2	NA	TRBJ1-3	CASSPRQVSGNTIYF	TGTGCCAGCAGCCCAAGACAGGTCTCTGGAAACACCATATATTTT
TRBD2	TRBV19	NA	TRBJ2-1	CASSLGGSGGFSYNEQFF	TGTGCCAGTAGTTTGGGTGGTAGCGGGGGGTTTTCCTACAATGAGCAGTTCTTC
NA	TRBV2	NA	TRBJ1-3	CASSERQAGDTIYF	TGTGCCAGCAGTGAACGGCAGGCGGGGGACACCATATATTTT
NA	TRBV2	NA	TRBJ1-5	CASRVGVQPQHF	TGTGCCAGCAGAGTAGGGGTCCAGCCCCAGCATTTT
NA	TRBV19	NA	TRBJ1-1	CASRLRVPQPEAFF	TGTGCCAGTAGGTTACGGGTGCCCCAGCCTGAAGCTTTCTTT
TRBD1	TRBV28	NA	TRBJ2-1	CASSSRTGWNEQFF	TGTGCCAGCAGTTCCCGGACAGGGTGGAATGAGCAGTTCTTC
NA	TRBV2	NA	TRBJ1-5	CASRGGTSNQPQHF	TGTGCCAGCCGGGGGGGAACAAGCAATCAGCCCCAGCATTTT
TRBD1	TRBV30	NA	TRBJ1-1	CAWSEGTGGDTEAFF	TGTGCCTGGAGTGAGGGGACAGGGGGGGACACTGAAGCTTTCTTT
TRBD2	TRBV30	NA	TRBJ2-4	CAWSGGPGGFQYF	TGTGCCTGGAGTGGCGGCCCGGGGGGTTTTCAGTACTTC
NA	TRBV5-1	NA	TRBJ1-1	CASSFLRGGLNTEAFF	TGCGCCAGCAGCTTTCTTCGCGGGGGATTGAACACTGAAGCTTTCTTT
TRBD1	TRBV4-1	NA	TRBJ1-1	CASSQAGTGTEAFF	TGCGCCAGCAGCCAAGCCGGGACAGGCACTGAAGCTTTCTTT
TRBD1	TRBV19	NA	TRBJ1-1	CASTQTGRATEAFF	TGTGCCAGTACCCAGACAGGGCGGGCCACTGAAGCTTTCTTT
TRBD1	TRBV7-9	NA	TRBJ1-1	CASSHNRGYNTEAFF	TGTGCCAGCAGCCATAACAGGGGGTATAACACTGAAGCTTTCTTT
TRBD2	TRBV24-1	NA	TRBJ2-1	CATSDNTPGLAGGGAYNEQFF	TGTGCCACCAGTGACAACACCCCGGGACTAGCGGGAGGGGGGGCTTACAATGAGCAGTTCTTC
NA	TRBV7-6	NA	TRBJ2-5	CASSLIPPPQETQYF	TGTGCCAGCAGCTTAATCCCCCCCCCGCAAGAGACCCAGTACTTC
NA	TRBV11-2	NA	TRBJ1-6	CASSLVWRSSYNSPLHF	TGTGCCAGCAGCTTAGTCTGGAGGAGCTCCTATAATTCACCCCTCCACTTT
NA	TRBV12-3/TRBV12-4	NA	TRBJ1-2	CASSSTGLSGYTF	TGTGCCAGCAGTTCTACAGGGTTATCCGGCTACACCTTC
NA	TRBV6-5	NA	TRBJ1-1	CASSNSREMGTEAFF	TGTGCCAGCAGCAACTCCAGGGAAATGGGGACTGAAGCTTTCTTT
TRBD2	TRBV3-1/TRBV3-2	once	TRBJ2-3	CASSQDVKQRGTSTDTQYF	TGTGCCAGCAGCCAAGACGTTAAGCAGCGGGGAACTAGCACAGATACGCAGTATTTT
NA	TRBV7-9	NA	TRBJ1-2	CAAQQGNGYTF	TGTGCCGCCCAACAGGGTAATGGCTACACCTTC
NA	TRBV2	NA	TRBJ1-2	CASSGGNRHGYTF	TGTGCCAGCAGTGGAGGCAATAGACATGGCTACACCTTC
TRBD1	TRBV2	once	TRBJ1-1	CASRRFGDRKAFF	TGTGCCAGCAGGCGTTTCGGGGACAGAAAAGCTTTCTTT
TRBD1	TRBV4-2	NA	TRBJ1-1	CASSQAQTGENTEAFF	TGTGCCAGCAGCCAAGCCCAGACAGGGGAGAACACTGAAGCTTTCTTT
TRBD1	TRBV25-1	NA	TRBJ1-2	CASSGGQGALGYTF	TGTGCCAGCAGTGGCGGACAGGGGGCCTTGGGCTACACCTTC
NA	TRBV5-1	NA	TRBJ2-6	CASSTPGHLSGANVLTF	TGCGCCAGCTCTACTCCGGGACATCTCTCTGGGGCCAACGTCCTGACTTTC
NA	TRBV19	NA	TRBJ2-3	CASSIQGDTDTQYF	TGTGCCAGTAGTATTCAAGGGGACACAGATACGCAGTATTTT
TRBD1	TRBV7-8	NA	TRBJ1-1	CASSLVPTGKSEAFF	TGTGCCAGCAGCTTAGTACCGACAGGGAAATCTGAAGCTTTCTTT
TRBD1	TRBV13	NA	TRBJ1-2	CASSLGRTGAGYTF	TGTGCCAGCAGCTTAGGGAGGACAGGTGCTGGCTACACCTTC